These T cell receptor beta chains were read from a single sample in a study of chemoradiotherapy in HPV16-positive cancers. Sequencing was performed with immunoSEQ multiplex PCR; in TCRdb, only in-frame clones are kept and a portion is missing. The sample shows 1,500 to 1,800 clones, about four fifths of them seen only once. The source was tumor tissue, collected from a patient who underwent chemoradiotherapy. These receptors came from a human donor with HPV-associated anogenital cancer. Each CDR3 is given with its conserved first and last residue. D genes are given only for firm matches. Size is stated for part of the rows, as once, few or many counts, or as a class when the clone is expanded.

NA,TRBJ1-1,NA,TRBV20-1,TGCAGTGCTTCCAGGAACGCTGAAGCTTTCTTT,CSASRNAEAFF
once,TRBJ1-3,NA,TRBV9,TGTGCCAGCTCAAAAAACTCTGGAAACACCATATATTTT,CASSKNSGNTIYF
NA,TRBJ2-3,TRBD2,TRBV2,TGTGCCCCATGCTGGGGACTAGCGGTCACAGATACGCAGTATTTT,CAPCWGLAVTDTQYF
once,TRBJ2-7,NA,TRBV11-3,TGTGCCAGCAGCCCCTCGGGGTCCTACGAGCAGTACTTC,CASSPSGSYEQYF
NA,TRBJ1-2,TRBD1,TRBV29-1,TGCAGCGCTAACCGGGACAGTAACTATGGCTACACCTTC,CSANRDSNYGYTF
NA,TRBJ1-2,NA,TRBV5-1,TGCGCCAGCAGCTTGGCTCAGGGAACCTATGGCTACACCTTC,CASSLAQGTYGYTF
NA,TRBJ1-4,NA,TRBV28,TGTGCCAGCAGTTTATTGCCCGGACAGATTAATGAAAAACTGTTTTTT,CASSLLPGQINEKLFF
NA,TRBJ1-2,NA,TRBV13,TGTGCCAGCAGCTTAGTATCAGGGAAGGGTGGCTACACCTTC,CASSLVSGKGGYTF
NA,TRBJ2-6,NA,TRBV27,TGTGCCAGCAGTACGGGACACTTTAGCTCTGGGGCCAACGTCCTGACTTTC,CASSTGHFSSGANVLTF
NA,TRBJ1-1,NA,TRBV19,TGTGCCAGTAGTATAGGGGCAGTACCTTCCCGGGGGAACACTGAAGCTTTCTTT,CASSIGAVPSRGNTEAFF
NA,TRBJ2-7,NA,TRBV6-5,TGTGCCAGCAGTTACGGAAACGAGGGCTCCTACGAGCAGTACTTC,CASSYGNEGSYEQYF
NA,TRBJ2-6,TRBD1,TRBV27,TGTGCCAGCAGACCCAAGACAGGGGCCCTGGCCAACGTCCTGACTTTC,CASRPKTGALANVLTF
NA,TRBJ2-1,NA,TRBV4-1,TGCGCCAGCAGCCAAGACCCGCTCCGGACGGCTATAGATGAGCAGTTCTTC,CASSQDPLRTAIDEQFF
NA,TRBJ2-2,TRBD1,TRBV6-6,TGTGCCAGCAGTGCAAACAGGGGTATCACCGGGGAGCTGTTTTTT,CASSANRGITGELFF
NA,TRBJ2-1,NA,TRBV5-4,TGTGCCAGCAGCTTGGAGCCCCCGGGGGCGGGCCGGGACAATGAGCAGTTCTTC,CASSLEPPGAGRDNEQFF
once,TRBJ2-3,NA,TRBV9,TGTGCCAGCAGCGTAGGTTCTCCTACAACTGGAGATACGCAGTATTTT,CASSVGSPTTGDTQYF
once,TRBJ2-5,NA,TRBV29-1,TGCAGCGTTGTAGGGGGAAAAGAGACCCAGTACTTC,CSVVGGKETQYF